The 15 T cell receptor beta chains reported below all come from one sample, sequenced in a study of human T cells and chemical hapten exposure. The sample's time point: patch test 1, 2 weeks after DPC sensitization. Stated treatment: therapeutic diphenylcyclopropenone sensitization with weekly scalp DPC. The authors extracted total RNA from unfractionated whole blood. TCRdb used MiXCR to reprocess the RACE reads, holding one entry per CDR3 protein. Seen here are tens of thousands of distinct CDR3 sequences, about 10% observed once, and the top ten hold 1.8%. Sequenced material: whole blood, taken in connection with sensitization to the hapten diphenylcyclopropenone (DPC). These receptors came from a middle-aged woman with alopecia areata. Some clones in this sample may be carry-over from other donors' samples.

This clonotype appeared many times. The chain employs TRBV6-2 or TRBV6-3 and TRBJ1-5; D not certain. Germline V lookup: CDR1 MNHEY, CDR2 SVGEGT. The V end lost 10 bases, the J end lost 4 bases, and 17 bases lay between the germline ends. This CDR3 is 14 amino acids long. The chain's CDR3 is CAISALERNQPQHF. Here the CDR3 DNA reads TGTGCCATCTCAGCCCTAGAGAGAAATCAGCCCCAGCATTTT.

This clonotype was detected only a few times. V is TRBV29-1 and J is TRBJ2-2; D possibly uses TRBD1 or TRBD2 (5 bases each). The CDR3 sequence is 12 residues long. V dropped 7 bases and J dropped 0 bases, with 6 bases sitting between them. Per germline, CDR1 SQVTM and CDR2 ANQGSEA. The DNA for the CDR3 is TGCAGCGGGGGGTCGAACACCGGGGAGCTGTTTTTT. Protein: CSGGSNTGELFF.

This chain joins TRBV30 and TRBJ1-6; D remains unclear. The CDR3 consists of 12 residues. The germline V gene has CDR1 GTSNPN and CDR2 SVGIG (reference sequence). V lost 0 bases and J 8 bases, leaving 5 bases between the germline ends. CDR3 in amino acids: CAWSVNDSPLHF. CDR3 DNA: TGTGCCTGGAGTGTAAACGATTCACCCCTCCACTTT.

The chain recombines TRBV18 with TRBJ1-1, with D unresolved. The CDR3 length is 14 residues. CDR1 and CDR2 (germline): KGHSH, LQKENI. The ends were cut back, 2 bases at V and 2 bases at J, with 9 bases in the middle. The CDR3 bases are TGTGCCAGCTCACCAGGCCTGGCCAACACTGAAGCTTTCTTT. This sequence encodes CASSPGLANTEAFF.

The chain uses TRBV12-3 or TRBV12-4 and TRBJ1-3; D possibly corresponds to TRBD1 (6 bases). The CDR3 has 16 amino acids. V was shortened by 5 bases and J by 3 bases, with 17 bases between the two germline ends. This CDR3 is CASSARWGRGGNTIYF. The CDR3 nucleotides read TGTGCCAGCAGTGCGCGGTGGGGGCGCGGTGGAAACACCATATATTTT.

The chain employs TRBV27 and TRBJ2-5, with 8 bases lining up with TRBD2. CDR3 length: 13 amino acids. The ends lost 6 bases at V and 4 bases at J; junction bases unmatched: 4. Germline CDR1 MNHEY, CDR2 SMNVEV (reference sequence). CDR3 protein: CASSPREGETQYF. As DNA, the CDR3 is TGTGCCAGCAGCCCCCGGGAGGGAGAGACCCAGTACTTC.

This clonotype was counted at least ten times. The chain employs TRBV10-1 and TRBJ1-2; 7 bases line up with TRBD1. V was clipped by 0 bases and J by 6 bases; unmatched bases: 1. CDR1 is WNHNN, CDR2 SYGVQD, per germline (reference sequence). CDR3 length equals 13 residues. The CDR3 loop reads CASSESRGDGYTF. CDR3 DNA sequence: TGCGCCAGCAGTGAGTCCAGGGGGGATGGCTACACCTTC.

The chain carries TRBV4-1 and TRBJ2-1; D call uncertain. Trimming left V 0 bases short and J 7 bases short, with 13 bases between. Looked up from germline, CDR1 is MGHRA and CDR2 is YSYEKL. The length of the CDR3 is 15 residues. CDR3 loop: CASSQDQALDNEQFF. The CDR3 DNA reads TGCGCCAGCAGCCAAGACCAGGCCTTAGATAATGAGCAGTTCTTC.

This clonotype was detected once. This may be a read error: a much more frequent sequence differs by one nucleotide. The chain uses TRBV2 and TRBJ2-7; D not resolved. Germline CDR1 and CDR2: SNHLY and FYNNEI. This CDR3 contains 11 residues. CDR3 sequence reads: CASSEALTLNF. The DNA for the CDR3 is TGTGCCAGCAGTGAAGCCCTGACACTTAACTTC.

This clonotype was seen ten or more times. The rearrangement links TRBV10-1 to TRBJ2-2, with TRBD1 identical over 10 bases. Germline loops: CDR1 WNHNN, CDR2 SYGVQD (reference sequence). The CDR3 length is 15 residues. The ends lost 5 bases at V and 3 bases at J; junction bases unmatched: 3. This CDR3 reads CASSRQGADTGELFF. In DNA form, the CDR3 reads TGCGCCAGCAGTCGACAGGGGGCTGACACCGGGGAGCTGTTTTTT.

V and J are TRBV11-2 and TRBJ2-3; D remains unclear. Germline CDR1 reads SGHAT; CDR2 reads FQNNGV. The CDR3 length is 12 residues. Trimming shortened V by 5 bases and J by 6 bases, and 9 bases separated the two germline ends. This chain's CDR3 is CASSPMWDTQYF. DNA of the CDR3: TGTGCCAGCAGCCCGATGTGGGATACGCAGTATTTT.

V is TRBV12-3 or TRBV12-4 and J is TRBJ1-3; weak D call: TRBD1 (6 bases). The CDR3 is made up of 16 amino acids. With 5 bases removed from V and 4 bases from J, the gap between germline ends came to 18 bases. The CDR3 DNA sequence: TGTGCCAGCAGTACGACGGGGGGGGCTTCCGGAAACACCATATATTTT. Translation gives CASSTTGGASGNTIYF.

This clonotype has a handful of counts. DNA of the CDR3: TGTGCCAGCAGTTTATTTGCAGGGGGCAAGTACGAGCAGTACTTC. This translates into CASSLFAGGKYEQYF. The chain combines TRBV12-3 or TRBV12-4 with TRBJ2-7; 8 bases line up with TRBD1. There are 15 residues in the CDR3. Trimming cost V 2 bases and J 4 bases; bases outside gene matches: 7.

This clonotype has at least ten counts. The chain carries TRBV7-2 and TRBJ1-6, with a weak D call TRBD1 (5 bases). CDR1 and CDR2 from the germline V gene are SGHTA and FQGNSA. CDR3 size: 13 residues. The V gene lost 1 base and the J gene lost 7 bases, with 5 bases spanning the gap. CDR3 sequence: CASSLGGNSPLHF. The DNA of the CDR3 is TGTGCCAGCAGCTTAGGGGGGAATTCACCCCTCCACTTT.

This clonotype was seen only a few times. This sequence joins TRBV6-6 and TRBJ2-1; 8 bases line up with TRBD2. Germline V gene sequence: CDR1 MNHNY, CDR2 SVGAGI (reference sequence). J gave up 12 bases and V 8 bases, and 18 bases lay outside the gene matches. The CDR3 is made up of 15 amino acids. As DNA, the CDR3 is TGTGCCAGCTCGAGACCAGCGGGGGATGCTTCGGGGCAGTTCTTC. Its translation: CASSRPAGDASGQFF.